This T cell receptor beta chain is from a study of blood T cell repertoires in COVID-19. Study information: Both acute and convalescent COVID-19 samples were obtained from the United States, Italy and Spain. Sources were T cells, B-cell-depleted T cells, or PBMCs; the material itself was cDNA or gDNA.

The CDR3 totals 15 residues. V lost 6 bases and J lost 8; bases outside the gene matches: 12. In the original processing: Counts of nucleated cells, estimated from reference gene primer amplification, were obtained. Data came from immunoSEQ multiplex PCR; TCRdb stores just in-frame clones and leaves some out. That table is the source of V, J and clone size, and D and trimming were worked out from the DNA. The data contain over 100,000 clones, roughly four fifths of them seen just once; the ten biggest clones take up around 8%. This sequence was found in a man in his 70s with acute or convalescent COVID-19. The genes are TRBV23-1 and TRBJ2-1, with 8 bases matching TRBD1. Being an ORF, TRBV23-1 has a function that is uncertain. Sequencing used peripheral blood. The CDR3 spells CASSVLLDRADEQFF. As DNA, the CDR3 is TGCGCCAGCAGCGTCCTACTGGACAGGGCGGATGAGCAGTTCTTC.